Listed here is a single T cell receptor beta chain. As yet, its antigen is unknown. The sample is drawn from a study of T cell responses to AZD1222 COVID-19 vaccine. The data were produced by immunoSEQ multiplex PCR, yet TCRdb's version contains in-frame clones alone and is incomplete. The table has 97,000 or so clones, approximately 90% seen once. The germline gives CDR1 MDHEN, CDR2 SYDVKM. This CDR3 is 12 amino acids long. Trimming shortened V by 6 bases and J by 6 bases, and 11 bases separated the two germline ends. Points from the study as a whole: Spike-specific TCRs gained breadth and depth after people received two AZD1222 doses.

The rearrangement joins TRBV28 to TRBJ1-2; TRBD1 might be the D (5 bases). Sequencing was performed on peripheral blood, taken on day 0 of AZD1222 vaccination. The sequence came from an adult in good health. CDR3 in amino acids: CASRGRVDGYTF. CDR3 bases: TGTGCCAGCAGGGGGCGGGTAGATGGCTACACCTTC.